These T cell receptor beta chains were read from a single sample in a study of control samples from healthy donors and cancer patients. Here immunoSEQ multiplex PCR was the method, and the copy in TCRdb shows in-frame clones only, minus some. Of around 140,000 clones listed, around 94% were seen once; the top ten hold around 14%. The specimen was blood. The receptors here all came from a man aged 35-49 years in good health. Each CDR3 is given with its conserved first and last residue. The D gene is left open where the match is weak. Some rows have no size entry. The others give once, few or many, or a class for an expanded clone.

.	TRBV7-9	TRBJ2-6	.	TGTGCCAGCAGCTTAGGGAATTCTGGGGCCAACGTCCTGACTTTC	CASSLGNSGANVLTF
TRBD2	TRBV7-3	TRBJ2-7	.	TGTGCCAGCAGCTTGGGCAGGGACTATTCCGAGCAGTACTTC	CASSLGRDYSEQYF
TRBD2	TRBV10-3	TRBJ2-4	.	TGTGCCAGTCATCCGGGTGGGGGGGAAAACATTCAGTACTTC	CASHPGGGENIQYF
.	TRBV15	TRBJ2-3	.	TGTGCCACCAGGGCGCTCGGTTCGGCGGGCCTCGGGGATACGCAGTATTTT	CATRALGSAGLGDTQYF
TRBD1	TRBV7-2	TRBJ1-1	.	TGTGCCAGCAGCTTCGGACAGGGGGCGGCGTACACTGAAGCTTTCTTT	CASSFGQGAAYTEAFF
TRBD1	TRBV9	TRBJ1-1	.	TGTGCCAGCAGCGTAGAGACCGGGACAGGGCTCCCCTCAATGAACACTGAAGCTTTCTTT	CASSVETGTGLPSMNTEAFF
.	TRBV6-5	TRBJ2-7	.	TGTGCCAGCAGCAAGCCGGGACAAGGGGACTACGAGCAGTACTTC	CASSKPGQGDYEQYF
TRBD2	TRBV4-2	TRBJ2-2	.	TGTGCCAGCAGCCATCTAACCGGACTAGCGGGGAACGCCGGGGAGCTGTTTTTT	CASSHLTGLAGNAGELFF
.	TRBV6-2/TRBV6-3	TRBJ1-5	medium-sized	TGTGCCAGCAGTTCTCCCGGGGGGGCCGTAGGTCAGCCCCAGCATTTT	CASSSPGGAVGQPQHF
TRBD1	TRBV27	TRBJ2-5	.	TGTGCCAGCAGCCGTCCGGGACAGGGGAAAGAGACCCAGTACTTC	CASSRPGQGKETQYF
TRBD1	TRBV15	TRBJ1-2	.	TGTGCCACCAGCAGAGATAGACAGGGGGAGGGCTACACCTTC	CATSRDRQGEGYTF
.	TRBV28	TRBJ1-1	.	TGTGCCAGCAGTTCGGGGTTCAAGGACGGGAAAGCTTTCTTT	CASSSGFKDGKAFF
.	TRBV6-6	TRBJ2-2	.	TGTGCCAGCAGTTACTGGGGCACCGGGGAGCTGTTTTTT	CASSYWGTGELFF
.	TRBV7-7	TRBJ2-7	.	TGTGCTAGCAGCTTAGACGGATCCTACGAGCAGTACTTC	CASSLDGSYEQYF
.	TRBV7-9	TRBJ1-1	.	TGTGCCAGCAGCGTCGACGCCGTCAACACTGAAGCTTTCTTT	CASSVDAVNTEAFF
.	TRBV5-1	TRBJ2-5	.	TGCGCCAGCAGCCCCGGCGGGCAAGAGACCCAGTACTTC	CASSPGGQETQYF
.	TRBV28	TRBJ2-7	.	TGTGCCAGCAGTTCACACTACGAGCAGTACTTC	CASSSHYEQYF
.	TRBV2	TRBJ1-5	.	TGTGCCAGCAGTGGGGTGACGGTAGCATATCAGCCCCAGCATTTT	CASSGVTVAYQPQHF
TRBD1	TRBV18	TRBJ1-2	.	TGTGCCAGCTCACCTCGGCCCCGGACAGGCAACTATGGCTACACCTTC	CASSPRPRTGNYGYTF
.	TRBV28	TRBJ1-1	.	TGTGCCAGCAGTTCCAGGGCACCGAACACTGAAGCTTTCTTT	CASSSRAPNTEAFF
TRBD1	TRBV10-3	TRBJ1-2	.	TGTGCCATCAGTGAGGATGCAGGGGGCTATGGCTACACCTTC	CAISEDAGGYGYTF
.	TRBV5-6	TRBJ2-2	.	TGTGCCAGCAGCTTGGGGCCCGGGGAGCTGTTTTTT	CASSLGPGELFF